This entry lists 12 T cell receptor beta chains sequenced from one sample in a study of blood T cell repertoires in COVID-19. TCRdb keeps only in-frame clones here, not all; method: immunoSEQ multiplex PCR. The sample holds roughly 340,000 clones, under 95% seen once. Sequenced input: peripheral blood. These receptor sequences come from a woman under 30 who had recovered from COVID-19.

V and J are TRBV12-5 and TRBJ2-3; 8 bases align to TRBD2. V gave up 4 bases and J gave up 4 bases; unmatched junction bases: 10. Looked up from germline, CDR1 is LGHNT and CDR2 is FRNRAP. This CDR3 spans 16 amino acids. CDR3 sequence reads: CASGSQLAAHPDTQYF. In DNA form, the CDR3 reads TGTGCTAGTGGTTCCCAACTAGCGGCCCACCCAGATACGCAGTATTTT.

This clone was recorded only once. Other DNA sequences in this specimen translate into the identical CDR3. The chain has TRBV18 and TRBJ2-5; D is unresolved. The CDR3 spans 13 residues. The germline gives CDR1 KGHSH, CDR2 LQKENI. V was shortened by 2 bases and J by 0 bases, with 4 bases between the two germline ends. DNA for the CDR3: TGTGCCAGCTCACCAACTTACCAAGAGACCCAGTACTTC. Its protein is CASSPTYQETQYF.

V usage is TRBV7-2 and J usage is TRBJ2-5, with 7 bases that match TRBD1. This CDR3 region has 15 residues. Trimming took 2 bases from V and 4 from J; bases not matched to a gene: 7. Per the germline V gene, CDR1 is SGHTA and CDR2 is FQGNSA. The CDR3 DNA reads as TGTGCCAGCAGCTTAAGGCGACAGGGCGGAGAGACCCAGTACTTC. Translating gives CASSLRRQGGETQYF.

This chain joins TRBV30 and TRBJ1-4; D might be TRBD1 (5 bases). From germline, CDR1 is GTSNPN and CDR2 SVGIG (reference sequence). V lost 0 bases and J lost 3, with 8 bases in between. There are 14 residues in the CDR3. As DNA, the CDR3 is TGTGCCTGGAGTGTGGGGCAGGCTAATGAAAAACTGTTTTTT. This encodes CAWSVGQANEKLFF.

This clone was recorded once. V gene TRBV7-9 combines with J gene TRBJ1-4; D uncertain. CDR1 SEHNR and CDR2 FQNEAQ come from the germline V gene (reference sequence). This CDR3 is built from 13 residues. Trimming cost V 1 base and J 7 bases, with 7 bases left between them. As DNA, the CDR3 is TGTGCCAGCAGCTTAGATCTAGGTGAAAAACTGTTTTTT. Protein product: CASSLDLGEKLFF.

This clone occurred once. The J gene is TRBJ1-2, the V gene TRBV5-5, with a tentative D call TRBD1 (6 bases). V was trimmed by 4 bases and J by 8 bases, leaving 30 bases between them. The CDR3 is 18 amino acids. Germline V CDR1 and CDR2: SGHKS, YYEKEE (reference sequence). As DNA, the CDR3 is TGTGCCAGCAGCCTCGGCTCGGCAGGGGAGTATGGGGTTATCGGCTACACCTTC. Its protein product is CASSLGSAGEYGVIGYTF.

The chain uses TRBV5-1 and TRBJ2-2, with D perhaps TRBD1 (5 bases). Germline CDR1 and CDR2: SGHRS and YFSETQ. V lost 1 base and J lost 1, with 14 bases in between. This CDR3 spans 17 amino acids. CDR3 sequence (DNA): TGCGCCAGCAGCTTGAGGCCTACAGGCCAGAACACCGGGGAGCTGTTTTTT. It codes for CASSLRPTGQNTGELFF.

V gene TRBV29-1 combines with J gene TRBJ1-2; D might be TRBD1 (5 bases). Germline V gene data show CDR1 as SQVTM and CDR2 as ANQGSEA. The V and J ends lost 7 bases and 2 bases respectively, with 17 bases between them. This CDR3 is 14 amino acids long. The CDR3 nucleotides read TGCAGCGAAAAGGGCATCGGGGGGAACTATGGCTACACCTTC. It codes for CSEKGIGGNYGYTF.

The chain links TRBV19 to TRBJ2-1; 11 bases agree with TRBD2. The ends lost 5 bases at V and 3 bases at J; junction bases unmatched: 6. The CDR3 spans 16 residues. The germline CDR1 and CDR2 sequences are LNHDA and SQIVND (reference sequence). CDR3 nucleotide sequence: TGTGCCAGTAGTCTACAAACTAGCGGGGGCTACAATGAGCAGTTCTTC. Residues: CASSLQTSGGYNEQFF.

V gene TRBV12-3 or TRBV12-4 combines with J gene TRBJ1-2, with D possibly being TRBD1 (6 bases). Trimming took off 5 bases at V and 4 bases at J, with 11 bases between the two ends. The CDR3 consists of 13 residues. As DNA, the CDR3 is TGTGCCAGCAGTCCACAGGGCAGCTATGGCTACACCTTC. This gives the protein CASSPQGSYGYTF.

This clone was seen once. The DNA for the CDR3 is TGCGCCAGCAGCCTCGACTCCCCGGGCGTCCTGACTTTC. Translating it yields CASSLDSPGVLTF. This rearrangement joins TRBV5-1 to TRBJ2-6, with D unclear. The V end was cut by 4 bases, the J end by 12 bases, with 14 bases between. The CDR3 spans 13 residues. Germline values: CDR1 SGHRS, CDR2 YFSETQ. Supplemented by reference TRBV5-1 and TRBJ2-6, the full variable domain reads KAGVTQTPRYLIKTRGQQVTLSCSPISGHRSVSWYQQTPGQGLQFLFEYFSETQRNKGNFPGRFSGRQFSNSRSEMNVSTLELGDSALYLCASSLDSPGVLTFGAGSRLTVL.

The V and J genes are TRBV10-3 and TRBJ2-7, with unresolved D. The germline V gene has CDR1 ENHRY and CDR2 SYGVKD. V shed 0 bases and J shed 2 bases, with 17 bases lying between them. CDR3 length: 17 residues. The CDR3 protein is CAISESPVGHPAYEQYV. In nucleotides, the CDR3 is TGTGCCATCAGTGAGTCCCCAGTGGGCCACCCGGCCTACGAGCAGTACGTC.